These 32 T cell receptor beta chains came from one sample sequenced in a study of T cell responses to AZD1222 COVID-19 vaccine. The method was immunoSEQ multiplex PCR; TCRdb's version includes in-frame clones alone and lacks a portion of them. This sample's table reports around 150,000 clones. Sequenced material: peripheral blood. All receptors come from an adult in good health.

DNA of the CDR3: TGTGCCAGCAGCCCGGGACAGGGGGCTTACGAGCAGTACTTC. Its translation is CASSPGQGAYEQYF. The chain joins TRBV5-4 to TRBJ2-7; TRBD1 matches 12 bases. V was pared by 4 bases and J by 4 bases, with 3 bases of the junction left unmatched. CDR3 size: 14 residues. Germline V gene sequence: CDR1 SGHNT, CDR2 YYREEE (reference sequence).

The chain carries TRBV18 and TRBJ2-2; TRBD2 might be the D (5 bases). Germline CDR1 reads KGHSH; CDR2 reads LQKENI. The CDR3 covers 14 residues. V gave up 3 bases and J gave up 3 bases, with 8 bases separating them. CDR3 residues: CASSPSGDTGELFF. The CDR3, as DNA: TGTGCCAGCTCACCTTCCGGGGACACCGGGGAGCTGTTTTTT.

The chain recombines TRBV5-1 with TRBJ1-1, with a weak D call TRBD1 (5 bases). The CDR3 has 14 residues. The V end was cut by 3 bases, the J end by 3 bases, with 12 bases between. Per germline, CDR1 SGHRS and CDR2 YFSETQ. The CDR3 DNA reads as TGCGCCAGCAGCTCGACAGCCGGGGACACTGAAGCTTTCTTT. This gives the protein CASSSTAGDTEAFF.

The chain recombines TRBV7-2 with TRBJ2-5, with D possibly matching TRBD1 (6 bases). This CDR3 contains 15 residues. Germline CDR1 is SGHTA and CDR2 is FQGNSA. V was shortened by 5 bases and J by 3 bases, with 16 bases between the two germline ends. CDR3 DNA sequence: TGTGCCAGCAGCCCATATATGCAGGGGAAAGAGACCCAGTACTTC. It is translated as CASSPYMQGKETQYF.

CDR3 DNA: TGTGCCAGCGACCTAAAGGGGCGTCCAAATGAGCAGTTCTTC. Protein: CASDLKGRPNEQFF. The V and J genes are TRBV11-3 and TRBJ2-1, with D perhaps matching TRBD1 (5 bases). Trimming stripped 8 bases from V and 7 bases from J, with 18 bases between. The CDR3 is 14 amino acids. From germline, CDR1 is SGHNT and CDR2 YENEEA.

The chain employs TRBV7-2 and TRBJ2-3; 9 bases align to TRBD2. Germline lookup yields CDR1 SGHTA and CDR2 FQGNSA. The CDR3 length is 17 residues. V was clipped by 1 base and J by 6 bases; unmatched bases: 11. Here the CDR3 reads CASSLVLSGGGLDTQYF. The CDR3 bases are TGTGCCAGCAGCTTAGTCCTTAGCGGGGGAGGACTCGATACGCAGTATTTT.

The chain combines TRBV25-1 with TRBJ1-4; 8 bases line up with TRBD1. Germline CDR1 is MGHDK and CDR2 is SYGVNS. With V trimmed by 4 bases and J by 6 bases, 7 bases remained unmatched. The CDR3 extends over 15 amino acids. The DNA of the CDR3 is TGTGCCAGCAGTGGCGGACAGGGTTTGTATGAAAAACTGTTTTTT. It encodes CASSGGQGLYEKLFF.

The rearrangement links TRBV19 to TRBJ2-2, with 9 bases identical to TRBD2. CDR3 size: 14 residues. J was trimmed by 5 bases and V by 9 bases; bases with no gene match: 7. Germline V gene sequence: CDR1 LNHDA, CDR2 SQIVND (reference sequence). CDR3 DNA sequence: TGTGCCAGCACGACTCTAGCGGGGACCGGGGAGCTGTTTTTT. Translated: CASTTLAGTGELFF.

This chain joins TRBV7-2 and TRBJ2-5; 9 nucleotides agree with TRBD1. The germline V gene encodes CDR1 SGHTA and CDR2 FQGNSA. CDR3 length: 13 residues. J gave up 7 bases and V 3 bases, and 3 bases lay outside the gene matches. The CDR3 loop is CASSLVGQGTQYF. In DNA, the CDR3 is TGTGCCAGCAGCTTGGTGGGACAGGGGACCCAGTACTTC.

This chain connects TRBV6-5 to TRBJ2-7; D could derive from TRBD1 or TRBD2 (5 bases each). From germline, CDR1 is MNHEY and CDR2 SVGAGI. The CDR3 covers 16 residues. Trimming took off 0 bases at V and 7 bases at J, with 19 bases between the two ends. The CDR3 is CASSYSTGTPLWEQYF. The CDR3, as DNA: TGTGCCAGCAGTTACTCGACCGGGACGCCCTTATGGGAGCAGTACTTC.

This chain links TRBV5-1 with TRBJ2-7; 8 nucleotides match TRBD1. In germline, CDR1 is SGHRS, CDR2 YFSETQ. The V segment lost 1 base and the J segment 7 bases; nucleotides outside the gene matches: 7. The CDR3 length is 14 residues. CDR3 residues: CASSLTGQGLEQYF. CDR3 sequence (DNA): TGCGCCAGCAGCTTGACTGGACAGGGATTGGAGCAGTACTTC.

This chain uses TRBV19 with TRBJ1-2, with TRBD1 matching 7 bases. Germline loops: CDR1 LNHDA, CDR2 SQIVND (reference sequence). V shed 6 bases, J shed 6 bases, and the junction held 13 bases outside the gene matches. The CDR3 has 15 residues. CDR3 sequence: CASSPPEGGVHGYTF. Here the CDR3 DNA reads TGTGCCAGTAGCCCCCCGGAAGGGGGCGTTCATGGCTACACCTTC.

The rearrangement uses TRBV27 and TRBJ2-2; perhaps D is TRBD1 or TRBD2 (6 bases each). The V end was cut by 3 bases, the J end by 6 bases, with 14 bases between. CDR3 size: 15 residues. Looked up from germline, CDR1 is MNHEY and CDR2 is SMNVEV (reference sequence). CDR3 in amino acids: CASSLRGARAGELFF. The CDR3 nucleotides read TGTGCCAGCAGTTTGAGGGGGGCCCGGGCCGGGGAGCTGTTTTTT.

The V call is TRBV7-9, the J call TRBJ2-1; 9 bases map to TRBD2. This CDR3 has 13 residues. Trimming took 4 bases from V and 8 from J; bases not matched to a gene: 3. The germline gives CDR1 SEHNR, CDR2 FQNEAQ (reference sequence). The CDR3 sequence: CASSSGGGDEQFF. CDR3 sequence (DNA): TGTGCCAGCAGCTCCGGCGGGGGGGATGAGCAGTTCTTC.

The chain has TRBV6-5 and TRBJ1-1; a weak D match, TRBD1 (6 bases). V was cut by 3 bases and J by 1 base, with 9 bases left in between. The CDR3 consists of 14 residues. Germline V gives CDR1 MNHEY, CDR2 SVGAGI. CDR3 protein: CASSYGGGNTEAFF. DNA of the CDR3: TGTGCCAGCAGTTATGGAGGGGGGAACACTGAAGCTTTCTTT.

The J gene is TRBJ2-7, the V gene TRBV5-8, with D possibly matching TRBD2 (5 bases). This CDR3 is built from 15 residues. Trimming left V 4 bases short and J 0 bases short, with 14 bases between. Germline V gene data show CDR1 as SGHTS and CDR2 as YDEGEE. The CDR3 spells CASSPRTFPSYEQYF. The CDR3 coding sequence is TGTGCCAGCAGCCCGCGGACTTTCCCCTCCTACGAGCAGTACTTC.

The chain recombines TRBV6-5 with TRBJ1-3; 8 bases match TRBD1. J lost 2 bases, V lost 10 bases, and 4 bases had no gene match. CDR3 length: 13 amino acids. Germline loops: CDR1 MNHEY, CDR2 SVGAGI. The CDR3 is CATTTGAGNTIYF. The CDR3 DNA is TGTGCCACCACGACAGGGGCTGGAAACACCATATATTTT.

V gene TRBV7-8 combines with J gene TRBJ1-1; 9 bases fit TRBD1. The J segment lost 0 bases and the V segment lost 6 bases, leaving 5 bases of the junction unmatched. This CDR3 is 15 amino acids long. Germline V gives CDR1 SGHVS, CDR2 FQNEAQ. The CDR3 reads CASSSHRGLNTEAFF. CDR3 nucleotide sequence: TGTGCCAGCAGTTCTCACAGGGGGCTGAACACTGAAGCTTTCTTT.

The rearrangement uses TRBV6-5 and TRBJ1-2, with a weak D call TRBD1 (5 bases). V lost 0 bases, J lost 5 bases, and 16 bases lay in between. The CDR3 totals 16 residues. The germline CDR1 and CDR2 sequences are MNHEY and SVGAGI. CDR3 DNA: TGTGCCAGCAGTTACTCGTCGGGAGGCGAGGGGTATGGCTACACCTTC. Translated: CASSYSSGGEGYGYTF.

V gene TRBV10-2 combines with J gene TRBJ1-2, with D hard to call. This CDR3 has 13 residues. V was clipped by 2 bases and J by 4 bases, with 8 bases between them. Germline V gives CDR1 WSHSY, CDR2 SAAADI. CDR3: CASSEGLVYGYTF. CDR3 DNA: TGCGCCAGCAGTGAGGGGTTGGTCTATGGCTACACCTTC.

This rearrangement joins TRBV5-1 to TRBJ1-3; D perhaps matches TRBD1 (5 bases). The CDR3 is 15 residues long. In germline, CDR1 is SGHRS, CDR2 YFSETQ. The V gene lost 0 bases and the J gene lost 0 bases, with 7 bases spanning the gap. The DNA of the CDR3 is TGCGCCAGCAGCTTGGGGGGGACCTCTGGAAACACCATATATTTT. Translating gives CASSLGGTSGNTIYF.

The rearrangement joins TRBV4-2 to TRBJ2-1, with D perhaps matching TRBD2 (7 bases). V was cut by 5 bases and J by 3 bases, with 23 bases left in between. From germline, CDR1 is LGHNA and CDR2 YNFKEQ. The CDR3 has 18 residues. This CDR3 reads CASSATKGGGAYYNEQFF. The CDR3 DNA follows: TGTGCCAGCAGCGCCACGAAGGGGGGAGGGGCCTACTACAATGAGCAGTTCTTC.

The chain combines TRBV5-1 with TRBJ1-1; TRBD1 matches 8 bases. The germline V gene encodes CDR1 SGHRS and CDR2 YFSETQ. CDR3 length: 15 residues. The V gene end was trimmed by 3 bases and the J gene end by 6 bases; junction bases not matched to a gene: 10. CDR3 residues: CASSWAGQAGAEAFF. For the CDR3, the DNA is TGCGCCAGCAGCTGGGCGGGACAGGCGGGCGCTGAAGCTTTCTTT.

Comment on this clone: This sample includes further DNA sequences coding for the same CDR3. The chain links TRBV3-1 (or the pseudogene TRBV3-2) to TRBJ1-6; D is unclear. CDR1 and CDR2 from the germline V gene are LGHDT and YNNKEL (reference sequence). Trimming removed 1 base from V and 6 bases from J, with 10 bases in between. The CDR3 is made up of 15 amino acids. The CDR3 sequence: CASSQVGGRNSPLHF. The CDR3 DNA is TGTGCCAGCAGCCAAGTGGGAGGACGTAATTCACCCCTCCACTTT.

V usage is TRBV6-2 or TRBV6-3 and J usage is TRBJ1-1; maybe TRBD1 (6 bases). The CDR3 is 13 amino acids. CDR1 and CDR2 (germline): MNHEY, SVGEGT. The V end was cut by 4 bases, the J end by 5 bases, with 11 bases between. CDR3 residues: CASSWTVGTEAFF. In nucleotides, the CDR3 is TGTGCCAGCAGTTGGACAGTGGGTACTGAAGCTTTCTTT.

The chain employs TRBV6-6 and TRBJ1-2; D unresolved. Germline CDR1 and CDR2: MNHNY and SVGAGI (reference sequence). This CDR3 has 12 residues. Trimming took off 4 bases at V and 4 bases at J, with 7 bases between the two ends. CDR3 coding DNA: TGTGCCAGCAGTTTGAACCTCTATGGCTACACCTTC. Its protein is CASSLNLYGYTF.

This chain connects TRBV4-2 to TRBJ1-1; D ambiguous. From germline, CDR1 is LGHNA and CDR2 YNFKEQ. V lost 3 bases and J 1 base, leaving 9 bases between the germline ends. The CDR3 spans 14 residues. CDR3 residues: CASSQSAGNTEAFF. The CDR3 DNA reads TGTGCCAGCAGCCAGTCGGCGGGGAACACTGAAGCTTTCTTT.

This chain links TRBV2 with TRBJ1-3; TRBD1 matches 7 bases. Germline CDR1 reads SNHLY; CDR2 reads FYNNEI. After removal of 7 bases from V and 0 bases from J, the junction contained 15 bases not matched to a gene. This CDR3 has 18 residues. This CDR3 reads CASKVGLNTGASGNTIYF. DNA of the CDR3: TGTGCCAGCAAAGTCGGGTTGAATACAGGGGCCTCTGGAAACACCATATATTTT.

The V gene is TRBV9, the J gene TRBJ1-1; D possibly corresponds to TRBD1 (6 bases). Looked up from germline, CDR1 is SGDLS and CDR2 is YYNGEE. This CDR3 has 13 amino acids. Between the trimmed V and J ends, which lost 4 bases and 1 base, there was a span of 8 bases. The CDR3: CASSSGANTEAFF. The CDR3 DNA follows: TGTGCCAGCAGCTCAGGGGCGAACACTGAAGCTTTCTTT.

The rearrangement uses TRBV9 and TRBJ1-1; 8 bases line up with TRBD1. Looked up from germline, CDR1 is SGDLS and CDR2 is YYNGEE. J lost 0 bases, V lost 0 bases, and 7 bases had no gene match. The CDR3 runs 17 residues. DNA of the CDR3: TGTGCCAGCAGCGTAGACCCCCAGGGGGCGGTGAACACTGAAGCTTTCTTT. Protein sequence: CASSVDPQGAVNTEAFF.

This sequence joins TRBV25-1 and TRBJ1-1, with D unresolved. Per germline, CDR1 MGHDK and CDR2 SYGVNS. The V end was cut by 4 bases, the J end by 1 base, with 7 bases between. This CDR3 region has 13 residues. The CDR3 bases are TGTGCCAGCAGTGGGGCTTGGAACACTGAAGCTTTCTTT. This gives the protein CASSGAWNTEAFF.

This chain uses TRBV20-1 with TRBJ1-6; D might be TRBD1 (5 bases). The germline CDR1 and CDR2 sequences are DFQATT and SNEGSKA (reference sequence). The CDR3 is 11 residues long. With 2 bases removed from V and 17 bases from J, the gap between germline ends came to 13 bases. CDR3 residues: CSARSWGGIHF. The CDR3 DNA sequence: TGCAGTGCTAGATCGTGGGGGGGAATCCACTTT.